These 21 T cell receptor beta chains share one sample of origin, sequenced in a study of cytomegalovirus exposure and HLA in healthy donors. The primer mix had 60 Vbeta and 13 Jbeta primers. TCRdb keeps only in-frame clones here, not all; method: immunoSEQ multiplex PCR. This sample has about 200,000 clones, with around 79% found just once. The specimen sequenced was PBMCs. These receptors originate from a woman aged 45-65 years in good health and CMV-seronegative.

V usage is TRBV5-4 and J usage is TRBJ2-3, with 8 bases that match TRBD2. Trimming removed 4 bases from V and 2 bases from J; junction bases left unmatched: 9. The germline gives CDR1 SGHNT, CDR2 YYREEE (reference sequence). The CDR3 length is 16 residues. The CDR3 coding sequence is TGTGCCAGCAGCATGGAGGGGCGGGGGGCCACAGATACGCAGTATTTT. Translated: CASSMEGRGATDTQYF. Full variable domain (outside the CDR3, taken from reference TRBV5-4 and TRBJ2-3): ETGVTQSPTHLIKTRGQQVTLRCSSQSGHNTVSWYQQALGQGPQFIFQYYREEENGRGNFPPRFSGLQFPNYSSELNVNALELDDSALYLCASSMEGRGATDTQYFGPGTRLTVL.

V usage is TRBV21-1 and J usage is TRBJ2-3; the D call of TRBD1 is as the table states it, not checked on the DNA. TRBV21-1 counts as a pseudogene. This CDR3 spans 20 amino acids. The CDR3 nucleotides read TGTGCCAGCAGCTCAAGGGTGGCTTTTTCAGGACAGGGGTTTGCAGATACGCAGTATTTT. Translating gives CASSSRVAFSGQGFADTQYF.

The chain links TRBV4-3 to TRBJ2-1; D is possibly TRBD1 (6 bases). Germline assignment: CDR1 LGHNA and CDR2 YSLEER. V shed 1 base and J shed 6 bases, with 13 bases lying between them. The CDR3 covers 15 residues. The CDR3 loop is CASSQAPTDSNEQFF. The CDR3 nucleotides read TGCGCCAGCAGCCAAGCCCCTACGGACAGCAATGAGCAGTTCTTC.

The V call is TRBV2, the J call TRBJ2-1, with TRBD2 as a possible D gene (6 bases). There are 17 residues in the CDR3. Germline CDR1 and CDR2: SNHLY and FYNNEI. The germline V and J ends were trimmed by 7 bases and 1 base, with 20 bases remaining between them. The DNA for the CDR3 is TGTGCCAGCATGGGGGGAGTCTCATTAGGATCCTACAATGAGCAGTTCTTC. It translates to CASMGGVSLGSYNEQFF.

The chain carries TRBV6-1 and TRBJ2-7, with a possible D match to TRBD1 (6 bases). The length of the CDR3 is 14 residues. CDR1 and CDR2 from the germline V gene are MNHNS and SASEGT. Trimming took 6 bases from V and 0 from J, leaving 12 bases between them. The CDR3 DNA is TGTGCCAGCAGAGACGGGACACCCTCCTACGAGCAGTACTTC. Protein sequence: CASRDGTPSYEQYF.

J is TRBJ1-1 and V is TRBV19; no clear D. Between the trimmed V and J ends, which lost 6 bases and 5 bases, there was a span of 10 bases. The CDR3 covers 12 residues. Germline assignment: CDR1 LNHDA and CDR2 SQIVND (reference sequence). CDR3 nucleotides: TGTGCCAGTAGCCGGGCGGGGACTGAAGCTTTCTTT. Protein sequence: CASSRAGTEAFF. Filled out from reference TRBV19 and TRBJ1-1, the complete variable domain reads DGGITQSPKYLFRKEGQNVTLSCEQNLNHDAMYWYRQDPGQGLRLIYYSQIVNDFQKGDIAEGYSVSREKKESFPLTVTSAQKNPTAFYLCASSRAGTEAFFGQGTRLTVV.

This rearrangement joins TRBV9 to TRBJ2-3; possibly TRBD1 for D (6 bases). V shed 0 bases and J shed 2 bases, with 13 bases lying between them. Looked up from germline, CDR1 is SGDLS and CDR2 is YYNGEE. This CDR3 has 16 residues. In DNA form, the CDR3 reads TGTGCCAGCAGCGTAGAAACAGGGTTTTCCACAGATACGCAGTATTTT. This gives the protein CASSVETGFSTDTQYF.

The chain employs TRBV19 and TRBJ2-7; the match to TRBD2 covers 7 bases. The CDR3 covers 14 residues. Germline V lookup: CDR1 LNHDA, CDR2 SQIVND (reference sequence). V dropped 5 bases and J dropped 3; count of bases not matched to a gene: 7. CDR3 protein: CASSEYGGSYEQYF. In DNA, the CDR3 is TGTGCCAGTAGTGAGTATGGCGGGAGCTACGAGCAGTACTTC.

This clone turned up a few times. CDR3 coding DNA: TGTGCCAGTAGGGGGGGACAGGGGGGCAATCAGCCCCAGCATTTT. Protein: CASRGGQGGNQPQHF. V usage is TRBV19 and J usage is TRBJ1-5, with TRBD1 identical over 11 bases. CDR1 LNHDA and CDR2 SQIVND come from the germline V gene (reference sequence). CDR3 length: 15 amino acids. Unmatched junction bases numbered 3, after V lost 6 bases and J lost 2 bases.

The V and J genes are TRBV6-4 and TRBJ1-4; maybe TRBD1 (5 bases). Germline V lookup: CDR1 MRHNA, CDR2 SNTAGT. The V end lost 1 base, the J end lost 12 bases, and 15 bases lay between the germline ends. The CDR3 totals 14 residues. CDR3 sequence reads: CASSDLAGRGELFF. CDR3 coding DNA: TGTGCCAGCAGTGACTTGGCAGGCCGGGGGGAACTGTTTTTT.

DNA for the CDR3: TGTGCCTGGAGTCGAAACAGGGTAGGCACTGAAGCTTTCTTT. Translated, it gives CAWSRNRVGTEAFF. This sequence joins TRBV30 and TRBJ1-1, with D maybe TRBD1 (6 bases). Germline lookup yields CDR1 GTSNPN and CDR2 SVGIG (reference sequence). CDR3 length equals 14 residues. Trimming took off 2 bases at V and 4 bases at J, with 14 bases between the two ends.

DNA for the CDR3: TGTGCCACCAGCAGCGATTCGGGACAGGGCAATGAGCAGTTCTTC. It codes for CATSSDSGQGNEQFF. This chain joins TRBV15 and TRBJ2-1, with 9 positions matching TRBD1. Germline V CDR1 and CDR2: LNHNV, YYDKDF (reference sequence). Trimming took 3 bases from V and 6 from J; bases not matched to a gene: 6. The CDR3 has 15 residues.

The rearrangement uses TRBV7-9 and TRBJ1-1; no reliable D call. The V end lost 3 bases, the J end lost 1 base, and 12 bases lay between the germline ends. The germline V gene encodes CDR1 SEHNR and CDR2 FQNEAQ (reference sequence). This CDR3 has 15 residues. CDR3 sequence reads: CASSFTSTRNTEAFF. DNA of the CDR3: TGTGCCAGCAGCTTTACCAGTACCAGGAACACTGAAGCTTTCTTT.

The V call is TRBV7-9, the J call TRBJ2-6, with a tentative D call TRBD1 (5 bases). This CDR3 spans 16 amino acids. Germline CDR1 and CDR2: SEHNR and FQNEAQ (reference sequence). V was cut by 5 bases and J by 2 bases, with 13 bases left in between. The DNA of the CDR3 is TGTGCCAGCAGCCTTTTCAGGGATACTGGGGCCAACGTCCTGACTTTC. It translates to CASSLFRDTGANVLTF.

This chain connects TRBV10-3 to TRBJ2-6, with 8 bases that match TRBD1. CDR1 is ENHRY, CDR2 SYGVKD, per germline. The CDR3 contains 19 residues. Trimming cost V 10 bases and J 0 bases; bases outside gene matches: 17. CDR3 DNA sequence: TGTGCCACCAACCCCCGGGACAGGACAATATCCTCTGGGGCCAACGTCCTGACTTTC. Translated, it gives CATNPRDRTISSGANVLTF.

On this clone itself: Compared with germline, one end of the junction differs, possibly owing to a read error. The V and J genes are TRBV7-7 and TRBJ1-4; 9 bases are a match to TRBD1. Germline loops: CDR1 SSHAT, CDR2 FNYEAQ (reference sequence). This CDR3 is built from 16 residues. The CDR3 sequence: CASSLGPGQGSEKLFF. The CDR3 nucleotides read TGTGCTAGCAGCTTGGGCCCGGGACAGGGAAGTGAAAAACTGTTTTTT.

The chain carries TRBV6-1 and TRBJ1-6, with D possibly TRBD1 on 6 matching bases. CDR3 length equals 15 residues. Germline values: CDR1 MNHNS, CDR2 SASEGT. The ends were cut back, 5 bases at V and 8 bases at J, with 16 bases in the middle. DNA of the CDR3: TGTGCCAGCAGTACCTTAAGCGGGGGCGATTCACCCCTCCACTTT. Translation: CASSTLSGGDSPLHF.

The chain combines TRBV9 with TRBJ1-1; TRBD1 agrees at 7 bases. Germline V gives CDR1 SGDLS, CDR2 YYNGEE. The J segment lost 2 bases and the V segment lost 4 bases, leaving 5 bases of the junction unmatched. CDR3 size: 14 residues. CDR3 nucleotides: TGTGCCAGCAGCCCACGACAGGGCAACACTGAAGCTTTCTTT. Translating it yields CASSPRQGNTEAFF.

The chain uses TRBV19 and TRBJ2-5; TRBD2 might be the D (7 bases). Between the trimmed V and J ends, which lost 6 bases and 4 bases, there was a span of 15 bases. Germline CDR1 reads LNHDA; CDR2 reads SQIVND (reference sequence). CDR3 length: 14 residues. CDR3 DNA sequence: TGTGCCAGTAGAGGCGGGGGCTTCGGAGAGACCCAGTACTTC. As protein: CASRGGGFGETQYF.

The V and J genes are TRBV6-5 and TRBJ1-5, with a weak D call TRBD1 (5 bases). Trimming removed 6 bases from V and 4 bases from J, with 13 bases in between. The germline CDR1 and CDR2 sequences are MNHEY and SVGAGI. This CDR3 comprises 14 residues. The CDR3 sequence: CASSTGGGNQPQHF. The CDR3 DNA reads TGTGCCAGCAGCACCGGGGGAGGGAATCAGCCCCAGCATTTT.

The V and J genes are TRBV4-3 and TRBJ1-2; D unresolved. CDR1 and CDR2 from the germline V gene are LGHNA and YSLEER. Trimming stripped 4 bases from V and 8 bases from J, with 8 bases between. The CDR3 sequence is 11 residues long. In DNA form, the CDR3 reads TGCGCCAGCAGCCCTGGGCAGGGCTACACCTTC. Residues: CASSPGQGYTF.